The entry that follows covers one T cell receptor beta chain sequence. Antigen specificity is unknown. This entry belongs to a study of T cell responses to AZD1222 COVID-19 vaccine. General study findings and limits: Mostly white British, mostly female donors; authors suggested clonal diversity may be underestimated. Receipt of two AZD1222 doses was followed by a rise in Spike-specific TCR breadth and depth. Scientists sampled the repertoires only once the peak T cell response had passed. Of spike-specific TCRs, nearly half reportedly target regions left unmutated in variants.

Germline V lookup: CDR1 SGHVS, CDR2 FNYEAQ. Trimming stripped 4 bases from V and 3 bases from J, with 13 bases between. The CDR3 consists of 15 residues. Clones were sequenced by immunoSEQ multiplex PCR, and TCRdb holds only the in-frame ones, with some missing. The table has over 120,000 clones, just under 95% seen once. The clonotype originates from an adult in good health. The source was peripheral blood, collected on day 0 of AZD1222 vaccination. The J gene is TRBJ2-1, the V gene TRBV7-6; weak D call: TRBD1 (6 bases). CDR3 DNA: TGTGCCAGCAGCTCCCCGTCCAGGGGCTACAATGAGCAGTTCTTC. It codes for CASSSPSRGYNEQFF.